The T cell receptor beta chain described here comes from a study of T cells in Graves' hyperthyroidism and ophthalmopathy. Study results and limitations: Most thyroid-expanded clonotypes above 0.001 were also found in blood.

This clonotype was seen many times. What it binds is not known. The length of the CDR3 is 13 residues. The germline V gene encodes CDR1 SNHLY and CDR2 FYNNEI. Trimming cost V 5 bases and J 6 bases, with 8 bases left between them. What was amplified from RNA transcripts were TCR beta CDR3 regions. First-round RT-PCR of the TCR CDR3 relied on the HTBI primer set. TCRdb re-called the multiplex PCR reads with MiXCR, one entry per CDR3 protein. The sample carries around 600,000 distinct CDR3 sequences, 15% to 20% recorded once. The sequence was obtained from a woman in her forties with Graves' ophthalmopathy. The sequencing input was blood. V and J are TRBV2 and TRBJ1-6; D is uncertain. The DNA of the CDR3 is TGTGCCAGCAGTACCGATGTTAATTCACCCCTCCACTTT. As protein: CASSTDVNSPLHF.